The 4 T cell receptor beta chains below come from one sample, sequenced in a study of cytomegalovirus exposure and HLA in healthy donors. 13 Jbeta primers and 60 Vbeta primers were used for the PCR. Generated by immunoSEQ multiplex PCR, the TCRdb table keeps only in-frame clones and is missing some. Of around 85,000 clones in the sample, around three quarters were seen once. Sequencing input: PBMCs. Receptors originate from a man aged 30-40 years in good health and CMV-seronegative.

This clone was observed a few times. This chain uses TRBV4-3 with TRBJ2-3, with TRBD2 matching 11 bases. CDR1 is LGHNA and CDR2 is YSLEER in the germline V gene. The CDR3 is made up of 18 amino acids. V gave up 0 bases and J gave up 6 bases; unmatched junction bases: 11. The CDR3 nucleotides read TGCGCCAGCAGCCAAGAGACGTCTAGCGGGGGGCCCCGGGATACGCAGTATTTT. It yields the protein CASSQETSSGGPRDTQYF.

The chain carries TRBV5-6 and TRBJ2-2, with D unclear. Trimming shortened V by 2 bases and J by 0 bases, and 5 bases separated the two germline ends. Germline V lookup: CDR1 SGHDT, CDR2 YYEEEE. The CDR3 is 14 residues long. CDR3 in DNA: TGTGCCAGCAGCTTCAGAACGAACACCGGGGAGCTGTTTTTT. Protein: CASSFRTNTGELFF.

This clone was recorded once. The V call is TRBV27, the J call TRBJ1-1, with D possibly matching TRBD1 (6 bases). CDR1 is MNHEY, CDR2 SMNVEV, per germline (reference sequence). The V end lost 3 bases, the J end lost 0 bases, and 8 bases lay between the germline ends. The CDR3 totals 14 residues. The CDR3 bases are TGTGCCAGCAGTTTTCAGGGGATGAACACTGAAGCTTTCTTT. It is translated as CASSFQGMNTEAFF.

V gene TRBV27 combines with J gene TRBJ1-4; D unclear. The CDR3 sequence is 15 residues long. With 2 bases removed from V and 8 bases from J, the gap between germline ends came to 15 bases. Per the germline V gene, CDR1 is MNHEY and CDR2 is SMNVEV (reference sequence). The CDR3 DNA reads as TGTGCCAGCAGTTTAGGTGGGAGAACCGGGGAAAAACTGTTTTTT. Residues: CASSLGGRTGEKLFF.